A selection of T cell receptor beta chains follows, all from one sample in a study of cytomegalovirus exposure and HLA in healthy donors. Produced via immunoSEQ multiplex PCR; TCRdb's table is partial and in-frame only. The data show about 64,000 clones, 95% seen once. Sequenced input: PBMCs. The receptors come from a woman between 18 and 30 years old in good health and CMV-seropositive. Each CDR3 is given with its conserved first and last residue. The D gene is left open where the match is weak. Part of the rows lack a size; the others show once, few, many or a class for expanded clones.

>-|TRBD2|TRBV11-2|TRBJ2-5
TGTGCCAGCAGCCCCCCAACTAGCGGCGACCAAGAGACCCAGTACTTC
CASSPPTSGDQETQYF
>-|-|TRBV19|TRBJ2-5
TGTGCCAGTAGTATAGAGGGAGGAGAGACCCAGTACTTC
CASSIEGGETQYF
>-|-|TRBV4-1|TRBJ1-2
TGCGCCAGCAGCCAAGAGATGACAGCTAACTATGGCTACACCTTC
CASSQEMTANYGYTF
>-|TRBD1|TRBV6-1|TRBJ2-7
TGTGCCAGCAGTGATCCCAGGGGGCAGGGGTACGAGCAGTACTTC
CASSDPRGQGYEQYF
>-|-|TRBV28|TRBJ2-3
TGTGCCAGCACCACTGTAAGCTGGACAAATAGAGGTGCAGATACGCAGTATTTT
CASTTVSWTNRGADTQYF
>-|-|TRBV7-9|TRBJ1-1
TGTGCCAGCAGCTTACAAGGGGGTACGGGGGCTTTCTTT
CASSLQGGTGAFF
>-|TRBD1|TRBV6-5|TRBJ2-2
TGTGCCAGCAGTTACTCGGGGGGACAGGGGGCCGGGGAGCTGTTTTTT
CASSYSGGQGAGELFF
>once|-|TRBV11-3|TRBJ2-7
TGTGCCAGCAGCTTACTCCGGGACTCAAGCTCCTACGAGCAGTACTTC
CASSLLRDSSSYEQYF
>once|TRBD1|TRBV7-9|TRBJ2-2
TGTGCCAGCAGCGGCGGGACAGGAAGAAACACCGGGGAGCTGTTTTTT
CASSGGTGRNTGELFF
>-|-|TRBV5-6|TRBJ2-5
TGTGCCAGCAGCTTGAACCGGTGGGAGAAGGCGGTAGGGGAGACCCAGTACTTC
CASSLNRWEKAVGETQYF
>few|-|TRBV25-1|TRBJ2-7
TGTGCCAGCACTAGATCCTACGAGCAGTACTTC
CASTRSYEQYF
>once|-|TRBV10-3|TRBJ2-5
TGTGCCATCAGTGAAGGAGGGGTCCAAGAGACCCAGTACTTC
CAISEGGVQETQYF
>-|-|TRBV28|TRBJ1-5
TGTGCCAGCAGTAAGGGCGGGGGATGGTTGATACAGCCCCAGCATTTT
CASSKGGGWLIQPQHF
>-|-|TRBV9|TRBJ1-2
TGTGCCAGCAGCGCCCCGGCGGGGGTGGACTATGGCTACACCTTC
CASSAPAGVDYGYTF
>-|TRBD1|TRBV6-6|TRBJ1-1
TGTGCCAGCAGGGACAGGCGGAACACTGAAGCTTTCTTT
CASRDRRNTEAFF
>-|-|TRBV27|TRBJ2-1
TGTGCCAGCACCCGGTCTACCTACAATGAGCAGTTCTTC
CASTRSTYNEQFF
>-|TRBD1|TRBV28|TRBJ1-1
TGTGCCAGCAGTAGTCAGGGGGTCCGGACTGAAGCTTTCTTT
CASSSQGVRTEAFF
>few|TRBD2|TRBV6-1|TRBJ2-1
TGTGCCAGCAGTGATTTAACCGGGACTACCTCCTACAATGAGCAGTTCTTC
CASSDLTGTTSYNEQFF